This TCR beta chain was obtained from a study of CD8 T cells in Susac syndrome. Random hexamers were used to reverse transcribe an amount of roughly 0.45 to 1 ug RNA. TCRdb processed the immunoSEQ multiplex PCR reads anew with MiXCR; each CDR3 protein has one entry. This sample has around 270,000 distinct CDR3 sequences; 75% to 90% occur once, and the top ten carry 0.18%. Sequencing of TCR beta drew on CD8+ and CD4+ T cells from blood. The receptor's source is a human donor with multiple sclerosis. Source material: CD8+ T cells from PBMCs.

In nucleotides, the CDR3 is TGTGCCAGCAACTTAAGGGACAGGGAGTTGTACACTGAAGCTTTCTTT. Its translation: CASNLRDRELYTEAFF. The genes are TRBV6-1 and TRBJ1-1; TRBD1 aligns across 9 bases. With 7 bases clipped from V and 3 bases from J, the junction kept 12 bases outside the gene matches. The CDR3 has 16 residues. Germline V CDR1 and CDR2: MNHNS, SASEGT.